This TCR beta chain was sequenced during a study of T cells after posttransplantation cyclophosphamide. Regarding the study as a whole: Blood and skin or GI T cell repertoires showed limited TRB overlap. Donor-recipient repertoire similarity was low at 1-2 months, rising over year one. After PTCy, TRB diversity resembled that of CNI/methotrexate controls.

The protocol was immunoSEQ multiplex PCR, while the TCRdb copy is restricted to in-frame clones and leaves out a portion. Listed here are approximately 27,000 clones without any singletons, the top ten holding nearly 1.5%. In this sample, this clone turned up a few times. Its specificity is not known. An end of the junction differs from the germline gene, which may be a read error. Germline loops: CDR1 SGHAT, CDR2 FQNNGV. The CDR3 is 16 amino acids. The source material was PBMCs. This clonotype originated in a middle-aged man in good health, CMV-negative, and a related stem cell transplant donor. The V gene is TRBV11-2, the J gene TRBJ1-2; 9 positions agree with TRBD1. The CDR3 loop is CASSTNRDRVWYGCTF. In DNA form, the CDR3 reads TGTGCCAGCAGCACAAACCGGGACAGGGTGTGGTATGGCTGCACCTTC.